Presented here are 4 T cell receptor beta chains from one specimen sequenced in a study of identical twins. TCRdb re-called the 5' RACE reads with MiXCR, one entry per CDR3 protein. The sample consists of about 520,000 distinct CDR3 sequences, roughly a fifth of them appearing once. These data are also associated with another study on T cells expressing NK-cell markers.

The sequenced material came from CD4+ T cells sorted from blood. These receptors were obtained from a woman younger than 30 in good health.

This chain links TRBV6-1 with TRBJ2-2; 8 bases are shared with TRBD1. The J segment lost 5 bases and the V segment lost 5 bases, leaving 7 bases of the junction unmatched. The CDR3 length is 15 residues. Germline V CDR1 and CDR2: MNHNS, SASEGT. The CDR3, as DNA: TGTGCCAGCAGTCGGGACAGGAGAGGGACCGGGGAGCTGTTTTTT. This translates into CASSRDRRGTGELFF.

This clonotype was recorded only once. The junction shows a germline mismatch at one end, possibly a read error. This chain links TRBV20-1 with TRBJ1-5; unclear D gene. Germline CDR1 reads DFQATT; CDR2 reads SNEGSKA (reference sequence). The CDR3 is 12 residues long. Here the CDR3 reads CRARRRNQPQHF. CDR3 DNA: TGCAGAGCTAGACGTCGGAATCAGCCCCAGCATTTT.

The rearrangement links TRBV20-1 to TRBJ1-2; D call uncertain. Trimming took off 0 bases at V and 4 bases at J, with 9 bases between the two ends. The germline CDR1 and CDR2 sequences are DFQATT and SNEGSKA (reference sequence). This CDR3 spans 13 amino acids. CDR3 protein: CSARDAQGYGYTF. The DNA for the CDR3 is TGCAGTGCTAGAGACGCGCAAGGCTATGGCTACACCTTC.

The table lists this clonotype with many counts. This chain joins TRBV7-9 and TRBJ2-7, with 7 positions matching TRBD2. CDR1 and CDR2 (germline): SEHNR, FQNEAQ (reference sequence). CDR3 length: 13 residues. Losses at the gene ends were 5 bases for V and 6 bases for J; bases not matched to a gene: 7. The CDR3 DNA reads TGTGCCAGCAGCCCAGGACTAGTCGGCGAGCAGTACTTC. This encodes CASSPGLVGEQYF.